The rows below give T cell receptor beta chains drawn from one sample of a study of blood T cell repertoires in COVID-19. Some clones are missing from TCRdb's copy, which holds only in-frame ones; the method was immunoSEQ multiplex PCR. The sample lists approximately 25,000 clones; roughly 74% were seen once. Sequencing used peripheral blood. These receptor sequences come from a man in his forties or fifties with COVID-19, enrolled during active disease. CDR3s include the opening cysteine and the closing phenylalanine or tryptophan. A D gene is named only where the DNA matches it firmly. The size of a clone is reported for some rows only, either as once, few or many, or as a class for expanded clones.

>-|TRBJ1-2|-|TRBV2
CASSEGLQSYTF
TGTGCCAGCAGTGAAGGTTTACAGAGCTACACCTTC
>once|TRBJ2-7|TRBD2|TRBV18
CASSPLAGANYEQYF
TGTGCCAGCTCACCACTAGCGGGAGCGAACTACGAGCAGTACTTC
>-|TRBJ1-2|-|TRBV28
CASSIGGEDDYGYTF
TGTGCCAGCAGCATTGGGGGGGAAGATGACTATGGCTACACCTTC
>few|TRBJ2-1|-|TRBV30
CAWKYGKREQFF
TGTGCCTGGAAATACGGGAAGCGGGAGCAGTTCTTC
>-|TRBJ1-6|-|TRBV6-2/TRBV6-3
CASSYSGGNSPLHF
TGTGCCAGCAGTTACTCAGGAGGGAATTCACCCCTCCACTTT
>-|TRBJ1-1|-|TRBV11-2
CASSLDFGVRNTEAFF
TGTGCCAGCAGCTTAGATTTCGGGGTGAGGAACACTGAAGCTTTCTTT
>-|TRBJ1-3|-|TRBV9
CASSARGGGNTIYF
TGTGCCAGCAGCGCCCGGGGGGGCGGAAACACCATATATTTT
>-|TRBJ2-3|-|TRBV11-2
CASSPGWGEMDTQYF
TGTGCCAGCAGCCCGGGATGGGGGGAAATGGATACGCAGTATTTT
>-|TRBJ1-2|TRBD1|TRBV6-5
CASSKGQYGYTF
TGTGCCAGCAGTAAGGGACAGTACGGCTACACCTTC
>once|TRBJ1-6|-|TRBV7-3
CASSATGWDSPLHF
TGTGCCAGCAGCGCGACAGGTTGGGATTCACCCCTCCACTTT
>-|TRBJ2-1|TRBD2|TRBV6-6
CASSRLAGARIVEQFF
TGTGCCAGCAGTCGACTAGCGGGAGCCCGAATTGTTGAGCAGTTCTTC
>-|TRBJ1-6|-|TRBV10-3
CAISAPGTENSPLHF
TGTGCCATCAGTGCTCCCGGGACTGAGAATTCACCCCTCCACTTT
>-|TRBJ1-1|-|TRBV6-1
CASSGQGSIMNTEAFF
TGTGCCAGCAGTGGGCAGGGGTCCATCATGAACACTGAAGCTTTCTTT
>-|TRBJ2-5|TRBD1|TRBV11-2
CASSLEPGTGTQYF
TGTGCCAGCAGCTTAGAACCCGGGACAGGGACCCAGTACTTC
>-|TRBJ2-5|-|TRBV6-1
CASSERGETQYF
TGTGCCAGCAGTGAAAGGGGGGAGACCCAGTACTTC
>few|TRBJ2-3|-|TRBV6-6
CASSYGQHATDTQYF
TGTGCCAGCAGTTACGGGCAGCACGCCACAGATACGCAGTATTTT
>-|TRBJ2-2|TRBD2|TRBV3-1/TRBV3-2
CASSRLSSGSMTGELFF
TGTGCCAGCAGCCGCCTTTCTAGCGGGAGCATGACCGGGGAGCTGTTTTTT
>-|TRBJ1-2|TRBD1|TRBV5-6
CASSLGARTGWSNYGYTF
TGTGCCAGCAGCTTGGGCGCTAGGACAGGGTGGTCTAACTATGGCTACACCTTC
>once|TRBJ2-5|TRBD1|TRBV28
CASRLPQGEQETQYF
TGTGCCAGCAGATTACCACAGGGGGAACAAGAGACCCAGTACTTC
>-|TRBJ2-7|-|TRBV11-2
CASSFTDRPSYEQYF
TGTGCCAGCAGCTTTACAGACAGGCCCTCCTACGAGCAGTACTTC
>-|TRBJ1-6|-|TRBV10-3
CAIRRGVGSPLHF
TGTGCCATCAGGCGCGGGGTCGGTTCACCCCTCCACTTT
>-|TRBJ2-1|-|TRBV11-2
CASSLPAGGQGDNEQFF
TGTGCCAGCAGCTTACCCGCGGGGGGACAGGGTGACAATGAGCAGTTCTTC